A single sample is the source of the 29 T cell receptor beta chains below, sequenced in a study of T cell changes during pregnancy in multiple sclerosis. The assay was immunoSEQ multiplex PCR, and TCRdb's table has in-frame clones only and misses some. The sample carries 60,000 to 75,000 clones, approximately 91% recorded once. The input for sequencing was peripheral blood, taken in the third trimester of pregnancy. These receptors were obtained from a female donor with multiple sclerosis, enrolled in a pregnancy study.

The V gene is TRBV6-1, the J gene TRBJ1-5, with D perhaps matching TRBD1 (6 bases). This CDR3 is 15 amino acids long. Germline-derived CDR1 and CDR2 are MNHNS and SASEGT. V shed 7 bases and J shed 0 bases, with 13 bases lying between them. CDR3 region: CASTFRGRSNQPQHF. CDR3 coding DNA: TGTGCCAGCACTTTCAGGGGACGTAGCAATCAGCCCCAGCATTTT.

The chain combines TRBV5-1 with TRBJ2-7; TRBD1 aligns across 10 bases. This CDR3 is 18 amino acids long. Trimming removed 7 bases from V and 4 bases from J; junction bases left unmatched: 20. Germline V gives CDR1 SGHRS, CDR2 YFSETQ. CDR3 protein: CASSPKGTGAGGRYEQYF. The CDR3 coding sequence is TGCGCCAGCTCCCCCAAGGGGACAGGGGCAGGGGGCCGATACGAGCAGTACTTC.

The chain combines TRBV11-2 with TRBJ1-1; TRBD1 might be the D (6 bases). Germline V gene data show CDR1 as SGHAT and CDR2 as FQNNGV. The length of the CDR3 is 16 residues. V gave up 6 bases and J gave up 4 bases, with 21 bases separating them. The chain's CDR3 is CASSSWDTTRGTEAFF. In nucleotides, the CDR3 is TGTGCCAGCAGTTCTTGGGACACCACCCGTGGCACTGAAGCTTTCTTT.

This chain links TRBV5-4 with TRBJ1-6; D remains unclear. Germline values: CDR1 SGHNT, CDR2 YYREEE (reference sequence). The CDR3 totals 14 residues. The V and J ends lost 5 bases and 1 base respectively, with 7 bases between them. The CDR3 loop reads CASREGSYNSPLHF. CDR3 DNA sequence: TGTGCCAGCAGGGAGGGTTCCTATAATTCACCCCTCCACTTT.

The chain carries TRBV6-5 and TRBJ1-2; 8 bases line up with TRBD1. The germline CDR1 and CDR2 sequences are MNHEY and SVGAGI. Trimming at V came to 2 bases and at J to 4 bases, leaving 3 bases not matched to a gene. CDR3 length: 14 amino acids. The CDR3 loop is CASSYGQGGYGYTF. DNA of the CDR3: TGTGCCAGCAGTTACGGACAGGGAGGCTATGGCTACACCTTC.

This chain connects TRBV15 to TRBJ2-3, with 15 bases fitting TRBD2. This CDR3 is built from 18 residues. Germline V gene sequence: CDR1 LNHNV, CDR2 YYDKDF (reference sequence). The V and J ends lost 2 bases and 6 bases, in that order; junction bases with no gene match: 9. The CDR3 DNA follows: TGTGCCACCAGCAGACCAGGACTAGCGGGGGGGCGTGGGGATACGCAGTATTTT. This encodes CATSRPGLAGGRGDTQYF.

In regard to this clone: Germline is not matched at one junction end, which may reflect a read error. The chain couples TRBV7-7 to TRBJ2-5, with 7 bases fitting TRBD1. The CDR3 is made up of 13 amino acids. Germline loops: CDR1 SSHAT, CDR2 FNYEAQ (reference sequence). The CDR3 bases are TGTGCTAGCAGCTCAGGGGGTCCGGGGACCCAGTACTTC. This codes for CASSSGGPGTQYF.

The chain couples TRBV5-1 to TRBJ2-1, with TRBD2 matching over 7 bases. The CDR3 loop spans 15 amino acids. Germline CDR1 and CDR2: SGHRS and YFSETQ. V gave up 0 bases and J gave up 7 bases; unmatched junction bases: 7. The CDR3 here is CASSLVAGVGNEQFF. Written as DNA, the CDR3 is TGCGCCAGCAGCTTGGTCGCGGGGGTGGGTAATGAGCAGTTCTTC. Complete variable domain (other parts from reference TRBV5-1 and TRBJ2-1): KAGVTQTPRYLIKTRGQQVTLSCSPISGHRSVSWYQQTPGQGLQFLFEYFSETQRNKGNFPGRFSGRQFSNSRSEMNVSTLELGDSALYLCASSLVAGVGNEQFFGPGTRLTVL.

CDR3 nucleotides: TGTGCCTTAAAGCGGTTCGAAAGCACAGATACGCAGTATTTT. This sequence encodes CALKRFESTDTQYF. V gene TRBV30 combines with J gene TRBJ2-3, with D possibly TRBD2 on 5 matching bases. The V end lost 7 bases, the J end lost 0 bases, and 14 bases lay between the germline ends. Germline V gives CDR1 GTSNPN, CDR2 SVGIG (reference sequence). CDR3 length equals 14 residues.

On this clone: The junction and the germline gene differ at one end; a read error may be behind it. The CDR3 spells CASTQRAISGNTIYF. As DNA, the CDR3 is TGCGCCAGCACCCAACGTGCTATCTCTGGAAACACCATATATTTT. The rearrangement uses TRBV4-1 and TRBJ1-3; D unresolved. Germline-derived CDR1 and CDR2 are MGHRA and YSYEKL. This CDR3 contains 15 residues.

This sequence joins TRBV6-5 and TRBJ2-7; the D gene is possibly TRBD1 (6 bases). Trimming removed 6 bases at V and 12 bases at J, with 21 bases between. Germline loops: CDR1 MNHEY, CDR2 SVGAGI. CDR3 length equals 13 residues. The CDR3 is CASSPRPYRDPYF. The CDR3 region has the DNA TGTGCCAGCAGCCCAAGGCCCTACAGGGATCCGTACTTC.

The chain carries TRBV10-3 and TRBJ2-3; 10 bases align to TRBD2. Trimming took 10 bases from V and 3 from J; bases not matched to a gene: 10. CDR3 length: 15 amino acids. CDR1 is ENHRY and CDR2 is SYGVKD in the germline V gene. The CDR3 coding sequence is TGTGCCACCGCTCGAGCGGGGGGGCAGACAGATACGCAGTATTTT. Translated: CATARAGGQTDTQYF.

The chain combines TRBV7-9 with TRBJ1-2, with D uncertain. Trimming took 7 bases from V and 3 from J, leaving 12 bases between them. Germline CDR1 is SEHNR and CDR2 is FQNEAQ (reference sequence). The CDR3 loop spans 13 amino acids. The CDR3 DNA is TGTGCCAGCATGGAGGGAAATGACTATGGCTACACCTTC. It translates to CASMEGNDYGYTF. Together with reference TRBV7-9 and TRBJ1-2, the CDR3 gives the full variable domain: DTGVSQNPRHKITKRGQNVTFRCDPISEHNRLYWYRQTLGQGPEFLTYFQNEAQLEKSRLLSDRFSAERPKGSFSTLEIQRTEQGDSAMYLCASMEGNDYGYTFGSGTRLTVV.

The genes are TRBV10-1 and TRBJ1-1; 7 bases match TRBD1. The CDR3 runs 15 residues. The germline gives CDR1 WNHNN, CDR2 SYGVQD (reference sequence). The V and J ends lost 5 bases and 3 bases, in that order; junction bases with no gene match: 9. CDR3 coding DNA: TGCGCCAGCAGTCGTAACAGGGGATGGGACACTGAAGCTTTCTTT. This sequence encodes CASSRNRGWDTEAFF.

J is TRBJ1-1 and V is TRBV27; the D gene is possibly TRBD1 (5 bases). The CDR3 contains 16 residues. The V and J ends lost 5 bases and 6 bases respectively, with 22 bases between them. Germline CDR1 reads MNHEY; CDR2 reads SMNVEV (reference sequence). CDR3 amino acids: CASSPTLIGRVAEAFF. Written as DNA, the CDR3 is TGTGCCAGCAGTCCCACCCTCATCGGCAGGGTGGCTGAAGCTTTCTTT.

V and J are TRBV5-1 and TRBJ1-2, with D possibly matching TRBD1 (5 bases). Trimming stripped 1 base from V and 7 bases from J, with 11 bases between. The CDR3 has 13 amino acids. The germline V gene has CDR1 SGHRS and CDR2 YFSETQ. This CDR3 is CASSLSGVFGYTF. The CDR3 nucleotides read TGCGCCAGCAGCTTGTCGGGGGTTTTTGGCTACACCTTC.

This chain connects TRBV7-9 to TRBJ1-1, with D hard to call. V was cut by 3 bases and J by 6 bases, with 11 bases left in between. Germline V gene sequence: CDR1 SEHNR, CDR2 FQNEAQ (reference sequence). The CDR3 runs 13 residues. For the CDR3, the DNA is TGTGCCAGCAGCTTGAGACAACAGTCTGAAGCTTTCTTT. It encodes CASSLRQQSEAFF.

The chain is built from TRBV15 and TRBJ1-5; D gene ambiguous. V was trimmed by 0 bases and J by 9 bases, leaving 6 bases between them. CDR1 LNHNV and CDR2 YYDKDF come from the germline V gene (reference sequence). This CDR3 is 12 amino acids long. The CDR3 sequence is CATSRDMRPQHF. CDR3 coding DNA: TGTGCCACCAGCAGAGATATGCGGCCCCAGCATTTT.

This clone was seen only a few times. CDR3 sequence: CASTPRRTYNSPLHF. CDR3 DNA: TGTGCCAGCACCCCGAGGAGGACCTATAATTCACCCCTCCACTTT. The chain is built from TRBV28 and TRBJ1-6; D is undetermined. This CDR3 is 15 amino acids long. The V end lost 7 bases, the J end lost 2 bases, and 12 bases lay between the germline ends. Germline assignment: CDR1 MDHEN and CDR2 SYDVKM.

The chain has TRBV6-5 and TRBJ2-7; D is perhaps TRBD1 (6 bases). Germline lookup yields CDR1 MNHEY and CDR2 SVGAGI. Trimming took off 8 bases at V and 3 bases at J, with 14 bases between the two ends. The CDR3 sequence is 13 residues long. The chain's CDR3 is CASYSGDGYEQYF. CDR3 nucleotides: TGTGCCAGCTACTCAGGGGACGGCTACGAGCAGTACTTC.

The chain carries TRBV21-1 and TRBJ1-1; TRBD1 was called by the table and not checked on the DNA. TRBV21-1 is recorded as a pseudogene. The CDR3 sequence is 16 residues long. CDR3 residues: CASSPRRGRMNTEAFF. Here the CDR3 DNA reads TGTGCCAGCAGTCCCCGAAGGGGGCGGATGAACACTGAAGCTTTCTTT.

The J gene is TRBJ1-6, the V gene TRBV21-1. TRBV21-1 is reported as a pseudogene. This CDR3 is 17 amino acids long. CDR3 DNA sequence: TGTGCCAGCAGCAAAGGAGGGTCCGCCGCCTATAATTCACCCCTCCACTTT. Its protein product is CASSKGGSAAYNSPLHF.

This chain uses TRBV7-9 with TRBJ2-2; D possibly corresponds to TRBD1 (6 bases). The germline V gene encodes CDR1 SEHNR and CDR2 FQNEAQ (reference sequence). This CDR3 has 16 amino acids. The V and J ends lost 6 bases and 2 bases respectively, with 16 bases between them. As DNA, the CDR3 is TGTGCCAGCAGACCCCCCGGGACACTTAACACCGGGGAGCTGTTTTTT. Its translation is CASRPPGTLNTGELFF.

The table lists this clone with a count of one. The chain joins TRBV9 to TRBJ2-5; 9 bases align to TRBD2. V lost 0 bases to trimming and J lost 2 bases; unmatched junction nucleotides: 5. Germline-derived CDR1 and CDR2 are SGDLS and YYNGEE. This CDR3 has 16 residues. The CDR3 reads CASSVAPTSGQETQYF. In DNA, the CDR3 is TGTGCCAGCAGCGTAGCTCCAACTAGCGGGCAAGAGACCCAGTACTTC.

V usage is TRBV19 and J usage is TRBJ2-2, with a weak D call TRBD1 (6 bases). CDR1 LNHDA and CDR2 SQIVND come from the germline V gene (reference sequence). The CDR3 is made up of 15 amino acids. V was pared by 6 bases and J by 3 bases, with 14 bases between. DNA of the CDR3: TGTGCCAGTAGGACCAGGGGAATAGACACCGGGGAGCTGTTTTTT. Translated, it gives CASRTRGIDTGELFF.

The chain is built from TRBV10-2 and TRBJ1-5; 12 bases are a match to TRBD1. Trimming at V came to 7 bases and at J to 7 bases, leaving 8 bases not matched to a gene. The CDR3 has 15 amino acids. Germline V gives CDR1 WSHSY, CDR2 SAAADI. This CDR3 reads CASKGTGGADQPQHF. In DNA form, the CDR3 reads TGCGCCAGCAAGGGGACAGGGGGCGCAGACCAGCCCCAGCATTTT.

V usage is TRBV5-4 and J usage is TRBJ1-4, with TRBD1 matching 7 bases. The CDR3 runs to 15 residues. Germline-derived CDR1 and CDR2 are SGHNT and YYREEE (reference sequence). Trimming took 6 bases from V and 5 from J; bases not matched to a gene: 10. DNA of the CDR3: TGTGCCAGCACCGTAGGTGGGACAGTGAATGAAAAACTGTTTTTT. It codes for CASTVGGTVNEKLFF.

The V call is TRBV4-3, the J call TRBJ1-5; no reliable D call. Germline-derived CDR1 and CDR2 are LGHNA and YSLEER. Trimming took 3 bases from V and 5 from J, leaving 11 bases between them. The CDR3 is 14 residues long. As DNA, the CDR3 is TGCGCCAGCAGCCAGGATTTAGGAGATCAGCCCCAGCATTTT. Its protein is CASSQDLGDQPQHF.

This clone was counted once. This chain joins TRBV29-1 and TRBJ2-1; D is uncertain. CDR3 length equals 11 residues. The V gene's germline CDR1 is SQVTM and CDR2 ANQGSEA. Trimming shortened V by 2 bases and J by 15 bases, and 14 bases separated the two germline ends. CDR3 sequence reads: CSVELALVGFF. In nucleotides, the CDR3 is TGCAGCGTTGAACTCGCCCTAGTCGGGTTCTTC.